This entry concerns a single T cell receptor beta chain. The data stem from a study of blood T cell repertoires in COVID-19. Whole-study context: Italy, Spain and the United States were the sources of the convalescent and acute COVID-19 samples.

Profiling relied on immunoSEQ multiplex PCR, and the TCRdb table lists in-frame clones only, not all of them. The sample comprises tens of thousands of clones, around 90% of which are singletons, and under 9.5% rests with the top ten. Deletions cut 0 bases from V and 0 bases from J, with 12 bases between. Germline CDR1 MNHEY, CDR2 SVGEGT. The CDR3 covers 16 residues. Input material: peripheral blood. The rearrangement joins TRBV6-2 or TRBV6-3 to TRBJ2-7, with a tentative D call TRBD2 (6 bases). This receptor was obtained from a human donor with active COVID-19. The donor label of this sample is uncertain. CDR3 protein: CASSYSPSANSYEQYF. CDR3 coding DNA: TGTGCCAGCAGTTACTCGCCTAGCGCCAACTCCTACGAGCAGTACTTC.